The 23 T cell receptor beta chains given below trace back to one sample, sequenced in a study of CD8+ T cells in alopecia areata. The treatment denotes: oral pan-JAK inhibitor, 5-10 mg twice daily. Extracted RNA was reverse transcribed, and the resulting cDNA served as sequencing template. Some clones are missing from TCRdb's copy, which holds only in-frame ones; the method was immunoSEQ multiplex PCR. The sample contains approximately 200,000 clones, 60% to 70% of which appear only once. The material sequenced was CD4+ T cells sorted from blood, taken at week 4, from a patient treated with tofacitinib. Receptors were obtained from a human donor with alopecia areata.

As to this clone: The sample has other DNA sequences that encode this CDR3 too. V is TRBV20-1 and J is TRBJ2-7; no definite D call. Germline CDR1 and CDR2: DFQATT and SNEGSKA (reference sequence). This CDR3 has 11 amino acids. V lost 1 base to trimming and J lost 3 bases, with 4 bases between them. CDR3 in DNA: TGCAGTGCTAGAGCGAGCTACGAGCAGTACTTC. Protein sequence: CSARASYEQYF.

This clone is a singleton in its sample. The chain combines TRBV10-3 with TRBJ2-5; 7 bases match TRBD1. The CDR3 spans 13 residues. CDR1 is ENHRY and CDR2 is SYGVKD in the germline V gene. V lost 3 bases and J lost 4; bases outside the gene matches: 2. Written as DNA, the CDR3 is TGTGCCATCAGTGACCCAGGGGGAGAGACCCAGTACTTC. This codes for CAISDPGGETQYF.

The chain is built from TRBV7-8 and TRBJ2-5; the D gene is possibly TRBD1 (5 bases). This CDR3 comprises 15 residues. Germline V gives CDR1 SGHVS, CDR2 FQNEAQ. Trimming removed 5 bases from V and 5 bases from J, with 18 bases in between. CDR3 sequence reads: CASSPRPGLRETQYF. The DNA for the CDR3 is TGTGCCAGCAGCCCAAGACCAGGGCTGCGGGAGACCCAGTACTTC.

J is TRBJ2-3 and V is TRBV28; no definite D call. CDR1 is MDHEN, CDR2 SYDVKM, per germline. Deletions cut 3 bases from V and 11 bases from J, with 9 bases between. The CDR3 is 11 amino acids. The DNA for the CDR3 is TGTGCCAGCAGTTTGATTGGCTTGCAGTATTTT. Its translation: CASSLIGLQYF.

The table lists this clone with a count of one. The CDR3 reads CAWSVGPRGGYYGYTF. Here the CDR3 DNA reads TGTGCCTGGAGTGTAGGACCCAGAGGCGGCTACTATGGCTACACCTTC. The chain has TRBV30 and TRBJ1-2; D is unresolved. Trimming pared 0 bases from V and 3 bases from J, leaving 17 bases between. The germline CDR1 and CDR2 sequences are GTSNPN and SVGIG (reference sequence). The CDR3 totals 16 residues. Using reference TRBV30 and TRBJ1-2 for the parts outside the CDR3, the full variable domain is SQTIHQWPATLVQPVGSPLSLECTVEGTSNPNLYWYRQAAGRGLQLLFYSVGIGQISSEVPQNLSASRPQDRQFILSSKKLLLSDSGFYLCAWSVGPRGGYYGYTFGSGTRLTVV.

This clone was seen a few times. The chain couples TRBV30 to TRBJ1-1; tentatively, D is TRBD1 (6 bases). The CDR3 runs to 13 residues. CDR1 is GTSNPN and CDR2 is SVGIG in the germline V gene (reference sequence). V was shortened by 3 bases and J by 6 bases, with 14 bases between the two germline ends. CDR3 nucleotide sequence: TGTGCCTGGAGGCGGGGGGCGCAAGCTGAAGCTTTCTTT. This gives the protein CAWRRGAQAEAFF.

The chain couples TRBV4-1 to TRBJ2-2; 14 positions agree with TRBD2. This CDR3 is built from 19 residues. Per the germline V gene, CDR1 is MGHRA and CDR2 is YSYEKL. V gave up 4 bases and J gave up 1 base; unmatched junction bases: 8. The CDR3 nucleotides read TGCGCCAGCAGCCTTACCGGGACTAGCGGGGGTGGGAACACCGGGGAGCTGTTTTTT. This translates into CASSLTGTSGGGNTGELFF.

This chain joins TRBV5-1 and TRBJ1-2; D is perhaps TRBD1 (5 bases). Looked up from germline, CDR1 is SGHRS and CDR2 is YFSETQ. V lost 4 bases and J lost 6, with 22 bases in between. The CDR3 sequence is 16 residues long. CDR3 in amino acids: CASSLSTPGLPNGYTF. CDR3 coding DNA: TGCGCCAGCAGCCTATCAACCCCGGGACTCCCCAATGGCTACACCTTC.

The gene calls are TRBV4-2 and TRBJ1-1; D is possibly TRBD1 (6 bases). Trimming pared 1 base from V and 3 bases from J, leaving 18 bases between. This CDR3 spans 17 amino acids. Germline values: CDR1 LGHNA, CDR2 YNFKEQ. CDR3: CASSQGRDILADTEAFF. CDR3 sequence (DNA): TGTGCCAGCAGCCAAGGGAGGGACATCCTTGCGGACACTGAAGCTTTCTTT.

The V call is TRBV2, the J call TRBJ1-6; D not certain. The CDR3 is 14 amino acids. Germline lookup yields CDR1 SNHLY and CDR2 FYNNEI. Trimming took 5 bases from V and 8 from J, leaving 13 bases between them. CDR3 region: CASSFSMTDSPLHF. The CDR3, as DNA: TGTGCCAGCAGTTTTTCCATGACGGATTCACCCCTCCACTTT.

J is TRBJ2-1 and V is TRBV5-1, with D perhaps given as TRBD1 or TRBD2 (6 bases each). Germline V gene lookup returns CDR1 SGHRS and CDR2 YFSETQ. CDR3 length equals 15 residues. The ends were cut back, 3 bases at V and 7 bases at J, with 17 bases in the middle. The CDR3 spells CASSWDGGRGNEQFF. CDR3 DNA sequence: TGCGCCAGCAGCTGGGACGGGGGCCGGGGGAATGAGCAGTTCTTC.

This clone was seen a few times. The J gene is TRBJ1-2, the V gene TRBV29-1; weak D call: TRBD1 (6 bases). There are 10 residues in the CDR3. CDR1 SQVTM and CDR2 ANQGSEA come from the germline V gene. The V end was cut by 7 bases, the J end by 9 bases, with 12 bases between. As DNA, the CDR3 is TGCAGCGCGTTACAGGGACGCTACACCTTC. The encoded protein is CSALQGRYTF.

This rearrangement joins TRBV4-1 to TRBJ2-2, with TRBD2 identical over 8 bases. Germline assignment: CDR1 MGHRA and CDR2 YSYEKL. With V trimmed by 3 bases and J by 0 bases, 12 bases remained unmatched. The CDR3 covers 19 residues. CDR3 sequence: CASSQLWGAGAANTGELFF. The CDR3, as DNA: TGCGCCAGCAGCCAGTTGTGGGGAGCGGGAGCCGCGAACACCGGGGAGCTGTTTTTT.

This clone was seen a few times. The rearrangement uses TRBV30 and TRBJ2-7; TRBD1 aligns across 8 bases. V trimming: 1 base; J trimming: 7 bases; junction bases outside the gene matches: 6. CDR1 GTSNPN and CDR2 SVGIG come from the germline V gene (reference sequence). This CDR3 is 13 amino acids long. The CDR3 region is CAWSGDRSGEQYF. The CDR3 DNA reads as TGTGCCTGGAGTGGGGACAGGAGTGGAGAGCAGTACTTC.

This sequence joins TRBV2 and TRBJ2-1, with D perhaps TRBD1 (7 bases). CDR3 size: 13 residues. V lost 3 bases and J lost 9, with 12 bases in between. The V gene's germline CDR1 is SNHLY and CDR2 FYNNEI. CDR3 DNA sequence: TGTGCCAGCAGTGATGCAGGGGGGATTGAGCAGTTCTTC. Translation: CASSDAGGIEQFF. Full variable domain (remainder filled in from reference TRBV2 and TRBJ2-1): EPEVTQTPSHQVTQMGQEVILRCVPISNHLYFYWYRQILGQKVEFLVSFYNNEISEKSEIFDDQFSVERPDGSNFTLKIRSTKLEDSAMYFCASSDAGGIEQFFGPGTRLTVL.

The J gene is TRBJ2-3, the V gene TRBV5-6, with D maybe TRBD1 (6 bases). V was cut by 0 bases and J by 0 bases, with 11 bases left in between. Germline V lookup: CDR1 SGHDT, CDR2 YYEEEE. The CDR3 length is 16 residues. The CDR3 DNA is TGTGCCAGCAGCTTGGCGTCAGGGGCTAGCACAGATACGCAGTATTTT. Translated: CASSLASGASTDTQYF.

V usage is TRBV4-1 and J usage is TRBJ1-5, with TRBD1 matching 9 bases. V was clipped by 3 bases and J by 7 bases; unmatched bases: 7. There are 15 residues in the CDR3. The germline gives CDR1 MGHRA, CDR2 YSYEKL. The CDR3 DNA is TGCGCCAGCAGCCAGGCTACAGGGGGCCGACAGCCCCAGCATTTT. It codes for CASSQATGGRQPQHF.

V and J are TRBV30 and TRBJ2-2, with 12 positions matching TRBD1. V lost 6 bases and J lost 5; bases outside the gene matches: 16. The germline V gene encodes CDR1 GTSNPN and CDR2 SVGIG (reference sequence). The CDR3 has 18 residues. The CDR3 loop is CACERGQGAYARTGELFF. The CDR3, as DNA: TGTGCCTGCGAAAGGGGACAGGGGGCGTACGCGAGGACCGGGGAGCTGTTTTTT.

The chain links TRBV11-1 to TRBJ2-7, with D possibly called TRBD1 or TRBD2 (5 bases each). The germline V and J ends were trimmed by 6 bases and 4 bases, with 19 bases remaining between them. Germline V lookup: CDR1 SGHAT, CDR2 FQDESV (reference sequence). The CDR3 is 15 amino acids. The CDR3 nucleotides read TGTGCCAGCAGTCGCATGGGACGTCTAGGTTACGAGCAGTACTTC. Residues: CASSRMGRLGYEQYF.

This clone was detected a few times. This sequence joins TRBV7-2 and TRBJ2-1; TRBD1 might be the D (6 bases). Per the germline V gene, CDR1 is SGHTA and CDR2 is FQGNSA. V lost 0 bases and J lost 5, with 8 bases in between. The CDR3 is 14 residues long. DNA of the CDR3: TGTGCCAGCAGCTTAGCGGGGGCTAACAATGAGCAGTTCTTC. This sequence encodes CASSLAGANNEQFF. The variable domain in full, completed from reference TRBV7-2 and TRBJ2-1, reads GAGVSQSPSNKVTEKGKDVELRCDPISGHTALYWYRQSLGQGLEFLIYFQGNSAPDKSGLPSDRFSAERTGGSVSTLTIQRTQQEDSAVYLCASSLAGANNEQFFGPGTRLTVL.

The chain links TRBV29-1 to TRBJ2-7; D gene ambiguous. The CDR3 runs to 11 residues. Trimming took 7 bases from V and 3 from J, leaving 10 bases between them. CDR1 is SQVTM, CDR2 ANQGSEA, per germline. CDR3 sequence reads: CSAYHNYEQYF. CDR3 in DNA: TGCAGCGCCTATCATAACTACGAGCAGTACTTC.

This clone showed up just a few times. The rearrangement uses TRBV19 and TRBJ2-2; either TRBD1 or TRBD2 may fit D (6 bases each). Looked up from germline, CDR1 is LNHDA and CDR2 is SQIVND (reference sequence). Trimming removed 7 bases at V and 2 bases at J, with 17 bases between. CDR3 size: 16 residues. In DNA, the CDR3 is TGTGCCAGTACGATGGTGGGGGGCACCAACACCGGGGAGCTGTTTTTT. It codes for CASTMVGGTNTGELFF.

V gene TRBV19 combines with J gene TRBJ2-3, with D uncertain. The CDR3 spans 12 residues. Germline values: CDR1 LNHDA, CDR2 SQIVND (reference sequence). V lost 3 bases and J 4 bases, leaving 5 bases between the germline ends. CDR3 in DNA: TGTGCCAGTAGTATGAACGCAGATACGCAGTATTTT. Translation: CASSMNADTQYF.